This T cell receptor (beta chain) was captured in a study of blood T cell repertoires in COVID-19. On the study more broadly: The United States, Italy and Spain were the sources of the acute and convalescent COVID-19 samples. Sample material is recorded as cDNA or gDNA derived from T cells, B-cell-depleted T cells, or PBMCs.

Within the 2 weeks before study entry, each person in the exposed group met a COVID-19 case. Data came from immunoSEQ multiplex PCR; TCRdb stores just in-frame clones and leaves some out. The sample yields 350,000 to 450,000 clones, approximately 90% seen once. The clonotype originates from a woman in her thirties or forties who had been exposed to COVID-19. Material: PBMCs or T cells enriched from blood (not recorded which).

CDR3 loop: CASSPGGTGVTTGELFF. The CDR3, as DNA: TGTGCCAGCTCACCAGGAGGAACGGGAGTCACTACCGGGGAGCTGTTTTTT. The chain carries TRBV18 and TRBJ2-2, with TRBD2 as a possible D gene (6 bases). The CDR3 spans 17 residues. The germline CDR1 and CDR2 sequences are KGHSH and LQKENI. Trimming stripped 2 bases from V and 5 bases from J, with 18 bases between.